The 25 T cell receptor beta chains reported below all come from one sample, sequenced in a study of blood T cell repertoires in COVID-19. The data were produced by immunoSEQ multiplex PCR, yet TCRdb's version contains in-frame clones alone and is incomplete. The sample includes roughly 140,000 clones, roughly 85% seen only once; the top ten take about 3.2%. The sample comprised peripheral blood. The receptors derive from a man between 45 and 60 years old with acute or convalescent COVID-19.

CDR3 protein: CASSPGGLSGANVLTF. CDR3 bases: TGTGCCAGCTCACCGGGGGGTCTCTCTGGGGCCAACGTCCTGACTTTC. The chain links TRBV18 to TRBJ2-6, with D possibly matching TRBD2 (6 bases). Trimming shortened V by 3 bases and J by 0 bases, and 9 bases separated the two germline ends. Germline lookup yields CDR1 KGHSH and CDR2 LQKENI. CDR3 length: 16 amino acids.

V is TRBV5-4 and J is TRBJ2-1; D is undetermined. Germline-derived CDR1 and CDR2 are SGHNT and YYREEE (reference sequence). The V and J ends lost 2 bases and 7 bases respectively, with 19 bases between them. The CDR3 is made up of 16 amino acids. CDR3 DNA sequence: TGTGCCAGCAGCTTCGGATTAGCTACTCTACGAAATGAGCAGTTCTTC. This gives the protein CASSFGLATLRNEQFF.

CDR3: CASGSWGGNEKLFF. The CDR3, as DNA: TGTGCCAGCGGGTCGTGGGGGGGTAATGAAAAACTGTTTTTT. The V gene is TRBV27, the J gene TRBJ1-4; D is possibly TRBD1 (5 bases). The CDR3 length is 14 residues. CDR1 MNHEY and CDR2 SMNVEV come from the germline V gene (reference sequence). V was pared by 8 bases and J by 4 bases, with 14 bases between.

V usage is TRBV19 and J usage is TRBJ1-2, with D possibly TRBD1 on 5 matching bases. This CDR3 comprises 14 residues. Germline CDR1 and CDR2: LNHDA and SQIVND (reference sequence). The germline V and J ends were trimmed by 2 bases and 10 bases, with 17 bases remaining between them. The chain's CDR3 is CASSIPQGGNDYTF. DNA of the CDR3: TGTGCCAGTAGTATACCGCAGGGAGGGAATGACTACACCTTC.

V and J are TRBV5-6 and TRBJ1-2; D remains unclear. The V end was cut by 2 bases, the J end by 5 bases, with 16 bases between. The CDR3 is made up of 15 amino acids. Germline V lookup: CDR1 SGHDT, CDR2 YYEEEE. The CDR3 nucleotides read TGTGCCAGCAGCTTAGAACTTACAGAGTTATATGGCTACACCTTC. Residues: CASSLELTELYGYTF.

V gene TRBV25-1 combines with J gene TRBJ1-1, with D maybe TRBD1 (6 bases). Trimming took off 4 bases at V and 0 bases at J, with 9 bases between the two ends. CDR3 length equals 14 residues. Germline values: CDR1 MGHDK, CDR2 SYGVNS. CDR3 residues: CASSVTGLNTEAFF. The CDR3 DNA reads TGTGCCAGCAGTGTAACAGGGCTGAACACTGAAGCTTTCTTT.

The rearrangement links TRBV11-2 to TRBJ2-7, with D maybe TRBD2 (5 bases). V lost 0 bases to trimming and J lost 4 bases, with 7 bases between them. The CDR3 has 13 residues. From germline, CDR1 is SGHAT and CDR2 FQNNGV. DNA of the CDR3: TGTGCCAGCAGCTTAGATCGCGGGTACGAGCAGTACTTC. It codes for CASSLDRGYEQYF.

In this sample, this clone turned up a few times. V and J are TRBV5-5 and TRBJ1-4, with TRBD1 matching over 7 bases. The CDR3 length is 15 residues. V shed 2 bases and J 6 bases; nucleotides not matched to a gene: 7. Per the germline V gene, CDR1 is SGHKS and CDR2 is YYEKEE (reference sequence). In DNA, the CDR3 is TGTGCCAGCAGCTTCACGGGACAGCAGCATGAAAAACTGTTTTTT. Residues: CASSFTGQQHEKLFF.

The sample holds one count of this clone. The junction departs from germline at one end; a sequencing error may be responsible. The V call is TRBV6-1, the J call TRBJ1-2, with TRBD1 matching 10 bases. Germline values: CDR1 MNHNS, CDR2 SASEGT. The CDR3 has 13 amino acids. CDR3 region: CASSEARQGAFRF. As DNA, the CDR3 is TGTGCCAGCAGTGAAGCCCGACAGGGGGCGTTCAGATTC.

This clone was observed a few times. V and J are TRBV2 and TRBJ1-1, with 8 bases fitting TRBD1. Germline CDR1 is SNHLY and CDR2 is FYNNEI. CDR3 length equals 15 residues. Losses at the gene ends were 7 bases for V and 5 bases for J; bases not matched to a gene: 12. CDR3 in DNA: TGTGCCAGCACCATCTATTCAGGGGGCGCGACTGAAGCTTTCTTT. This gives the protein CASTIYSGGATEAFF.

J is TRBJ2-6 and V is TRBV5-1, with D maybe TRBD2 (6 bases). V was pared by 7 bases and J by 2 bases, with 13 bases between. The CDR3 totals 15 residues. Germline CDR1 reads SGHRS; CDR2 reads YFSETQ. The chain's CDR3 is CASGYREAGANVLTF. In DNA form, the CDR3 reads TGCGCCAGCGGCTATAGGGAGGCTGGGGCCAACGTCCTGACTTTC.

This clone was seen once. The V gene is TRBV5-1, the J gene TRBJ1-5; the D gene is possibly TRBD1 (6 bases). The CDR3 has 14 amino acids. V gave up 1 base and J gave up 6 bases, with 11 bases separating them. Germline CDR1 SGHRS, CDR2 YFSETQ. The DNA for the CDR3 is TGCGCCAGCAGCTTGAGGGAGGGGGGTCAGCCCCAGCATTTT. Protein sequence: CASSLREGGQPQHF.

The chain links TRBV6-1 to TRBJ1-1; D gene ambiguous. Germline assignment: CDR1 MNHNS and CDR2 SASEGT. V lost 3 bases and J 1 base, leaving 9 bases between the germline ends. The CDR3 totals 14 residues. CDR3 residues: CASSETPANTEAFF. Written as DNA, the CDR3 is TGTGCCAGCAGTGAGACTCCAGCGAACACTGAAGCTTTCTTT.

This clone was recorded once. The V and J genes are TRBV11-2 and TRBJ2-2; TRBD1 aligns across 8 bases. This CDR3 region has 15 residues. The trim removed 7 bases at V and 3 bases at J, leaving 7 bases unmatched. Germline V gives CDR1 SGHAT, CDR2 FQNNGV. CDR3 sequence: CASTSQGAYTGELFF. The CDR3 DNA sequence: TGTGCCAGCACCTCCCAGGGGGCTTACACCGGGGAGCTGTTTTTT. The full variable domain, its missing parts supplied by reference TRBV11-2 and TRBJ2-2, is EAGVAQSPRYKIIEKRQSVAFWCNPISGHATLYWYQQILGQGPKLLIQFQNNGVVDDSQLPKDRFSAERLKGVDSTLKIQPAKLEDSAVYLCASTSQGAYTGELFFGEGSRLTVL.

The V call is TRBV28, the J call TRBJ1-2; tentative D call: TRBD1 (5 bases). The CDR3 is 14 residues long. CDR1 and CDR2 (germline): MDHEN, SYDVKM. Trimming left V 6 bases short and J 7 bases short, with 18 bases between. CDR3 sequence: CASRSQQGQFGYTF. Here the CDR3 DNA reads TGTGCCAGCAGGTCCCAGCAGGGCCAGTTTGGCTACACCTTC.

DNA for the CDR3: TGCGCCAGCAGCTCTACCGGAGGGGCTACTGAAGCTTTCTTT. It encodes CASSSTGGATEAFF. V and J are TRBV5-1 and TRBJ1-1; TRBD1 is a possible D gene (5 bases). The CDR3 is made up of 14 amino acids. The V end lost 3 bases, the J end lost 5 bases, and 14 bases lay between the germline ends. Germline CDR1 reads SGHRS; CDR2 reads YFSETQ.

The chain recombines TRBV6-5 with TRBJ2-5; 7 nucleotides agree with TRBD2. V was pared by 0 bases and J by 2 bases, with 6 bases of the junction left unmatched. Germline-derived CDR1 and CDR2 are MNHEY and SVGAGI. The CDR3 length is 16 residues. CDR3 region: CASSYSPGGRQETQYF. The CDR3 nucleotides read TGTGCCAGCAGTTACTCCCCGGGAGGAAGGCAAGAGACCCAGTACTTC.

This sequence joins TRBV4-1 and TRBJ2-7; 8 bases fit TRBD2. With 4 bases clipped from V and 4 bases from J, the junction kept 12 bases outside the gene matches. Germline lookup yields CDR1 MGHRA and CDR2 YSYEKL. This CDR3 is built from 16 residues. The CDR3 is CASSRVAEAGEYEQYF. The CDR3 coding sequence is TGCGCCAGCAGCCGGGTTGCGGAAGCGGGAGAGTACGAGCAGTACTTC.

The chain joins TRBV24-1 to TRBJ2-2; a weak D match, TRBD1 (5 bases). Germline CDR1 KGHDR, CDR2 SFDVKD. V was trimmed by 12 bases and J by 7 bases, leaving 17 bases between them. The CDR3 totals 13 residues. CDR3 nucleotide sequence: TGTGCCGCGTCCGGGTCCGACAGCGGGGAGCTGTTTTTT. Translated: CAASGSDSGELFF.

This clone was counted a single time. The chain employs TRBV6-5 and TRBJ2-2; D might be TRBD1 (6 bases). The CDR3 is made up of 15 amino acids. Trimming cost V 6 bases and J 4 bases, with 15 bases left between them. Germline CDR1 reads MNHEY; CDR2 reads SVGAGI. CDR3 DNA: TGTGCCAGCAGGCTACAGGGATCGGGCACCGGGGAGCTGTTTTTT. Translated, it gives CASRLQGSGTGELFF.

The chain combines TRBV24-1 with TRBJ2-5; TRBD2 agrees at 7 bases. Trimming took 6 bases from V and 4 from J; bases not matched to a gene: 10. Germline-derived CDR1 and CDR2 are KGHDR and SFDVKD. The CDR3 spans 15 residues. CDR3 sequence (DNA): TGTGCCACCAGTAACAGAAAGTCTAGCGGAGAGACCCAGTACTTC. Translating gives CATSNRKSSGETQYF.

In the case of this clone: Other DNA sequences within the sample encode an identical CDR3. The gene calls are TRBV6-5 and TRBJ1-2; the D gene is possibly TRBD1 (6 bases). V dropped 0 bases and J dropped 6 bases, with 11 bases sitting between them. The germline CDR1 and CDR2 sequences are MNHEY and SVGAGI. There are 14 residues in the CDR3. For the CDR3, the DNA is TGTGCCAGCAGTTACTCGGGGCAGGGGAATGGCTACACCTTC. Its protein product is CASSYSGQGNGYTF.

The chain joins TRBV29-1 to TRBJ1-3, with a possible D match to TRBD1 (5 bases). CDR1 is SQVTM, CDR2 ANQGSEA, per germline. V was shortened by 1 base and J by 4 bases, with 11 bases between the two germline ends. This CDR3 contains 14 residues. Written as DNA, the CDR3 is TGCAGCGTTGAAGTGGGGGACTTCGGAAACACCATATATTTT. Amino acid sequence: CSVEVGDFGNTIYF.

This sequence joins TRBV11-3 and TRBJ2-2; 9 nucleotides match TRBD2. This CDR3 comprises 15 residues. Looked up from germline, CDR1 is SGHNT and CDR2 is YENEEA. V dropped 5 bases and J dropped 4; count of bases not matched to a gene: 5. DNA for the CDR3: TGTGCCAGCAGCCCCAGCGGGAGGCCCACCGGGGAGCTGTTTTTT. Translating it yields CASSPSGRPTGELFF.

This chain uses TRBV7-3 with TRBJ2-1; D remains ambiguous. The CDR3 consists of 15 residues. Germline CDR1 and CDR2: SGHTA and FQGTGA. V was shortened by 5 bases and J by 0 bases, with 11 bases between the two germline ends. The CDR3 protein is CASSLMLSSYNEQFF. Written as DNA, the CDR3 is TGTGCCAGCAGCCTGATGCTAAGCTCCTACAATGAGCAGTTCTTC.